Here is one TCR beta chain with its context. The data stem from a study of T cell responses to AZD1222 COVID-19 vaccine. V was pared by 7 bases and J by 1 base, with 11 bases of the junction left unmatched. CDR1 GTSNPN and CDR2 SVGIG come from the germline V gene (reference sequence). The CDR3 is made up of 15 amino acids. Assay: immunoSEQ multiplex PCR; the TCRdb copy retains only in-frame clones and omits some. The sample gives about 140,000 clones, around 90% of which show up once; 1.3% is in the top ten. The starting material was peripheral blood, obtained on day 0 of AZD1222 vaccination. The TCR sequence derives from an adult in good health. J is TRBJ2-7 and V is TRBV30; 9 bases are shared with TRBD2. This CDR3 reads CALGMGAGGSYEQYF. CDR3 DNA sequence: TGTGCCTTGGGTATGGGGGCGGGGGGGTCCTACGAGCAGTACTTC.